Shown below are 25 T cell receptor beta chains from a single sample sequenced in a study of graft-versus-host responses after intestinal transplantation. The table came from immunoSEQ multiplex PCR; TCRdb's copy has only in-frame clones and leaves some out. The sample carries 65,000 to 90,000 clones, about 90% recorded once. These receptors are not linked to any known antigen. The sequencing here drew on unstimulated CD8+ T cells sorted from spleen or lymph node cells, taken before intestinal transplant. These TCRs come from a human donor who received an intestinal transplant.

The V and J genes are TRBV6-6 and TRBJ1-1; no clear D. With 6 bases removed from V and 4 bases from J, the gap between germline ends came to 18 bases. CDR1 and CDR2 from the germline V gene are MNHNY and SVGAGI (reference sequence). The CDR3 contains 15 residues. The DNA of the CDR3 is TGTGCCAGCAGACACCCCGACGGGTCGGGCACTGAAGCTTTCTTT. This sequence encodes CASRHPDGSGTEAFF.

The rearrangement links TRBV6-5 to TRBJ1-1, with D possibly being TRBD1 (6 bases). CDR1 and CDR2 (germline): MNHEY, SVGAGI. The CDR3 has 11 amino acids. Trimming removed 6 bases at V and 7 bases at J, with 9 bases between. In DNA form, the CDR3 reads TGTGCCAGCAGACAGACAGGTGAAGCTTTCTTT. Its protein is CASRQTGEAFF.

V and J are TRBV28 and TRBJ1-6; 11 positions agree with TRBD1. Germline CDR1 is MDHEN and CDR2 is SYDVKM. After removal of 6 bases from V and 10 bases from J, the junction contained 8 bases not matched to a gene. The CDR3 is 15 residues long. Written as DNA, the CDR3 is TGTGCCAGCAGACCAAGGGACAGGGGGGTATCACCCCTCCACTTT. Protein product: CASRPRDRGVSPLHF.

In its sample, this clone was seen once. The gene calls are TRBV30 and TRBJ1-3, with 7 bases lining up with TRBD1. V lost 4 bases, J lost 4 bases, and 13 bases stayed unmatched. This CDR3 comprises 16 residues. CDR1 and CDR2 from the germline V gene are GTSNPN and SVGIG (reference sequence). The CDR3 DNA is TGTGCCTGGATCGAACCCTACCCGGGACAGGGAAACACCATATATTTT. Protein product: CAWIEPYPGQGNTIYF.

The genes are TRBV27 and TRBJ2-3; 13 bases are a match to TRBD2. After removal of 5 bases from V and 6 bases from J, the junction contained 8 bases not matched to a gene. Looked up from germline, CDR1 is MNHEY and CDR2 is SMNVEV (reference sequence). The CDR3 extends over 16 amino acids. CDR3: CASSAGLAGYGDTQYF. For the CDR3, the DNA is TGTGCCAGCAGTGCGGGACTAGCGGGGTATGGGGATACGCAGTATTTT.

The CDR3 spells CASSLLQGSYEQYF. The CDR3 nucleotides read TGTGCCAGCAGTTTGTTACAGGGCTCCTACGAGCAGTACTTC. The chain has TRBV7-6 and TRBJ2-7, with D tentatively TRBD1 (6 bases). CDR1 and CDR2 from the germline V gene are SGHVS and FNYEAQ. The CDR3 spans 14 residues. V was cut by 6 bases and J by 0 bases, with 12 bases left in between.

The rearrangement joins TRBV28 to TRBJ2-7, with D possibly matching TRBD1 (6 bases). The CDR3 extends over 14 amino acids. V lost 2 bases, J lost 2 bases, and 10 bases lay in between. Germline assignment: CDR1 MDHEN and CDR2 SYDVKM. The CDR3 DNA reads as TGTGCCAGCAGTTTAAAGACAGGAACCTACGAGCAGTACTTC. It encodes CASSLKTGTYEQYF. Filled out from reference TRBV28 and TRBJ2-7, the complete variable domain reads DVKVTQSSRYLVKRTGEKVFLECVQDMDHENMFWYRQDPGLGLRLIYFSYDVKMKEKGDIPEGYSVSREKKERFSLILESASTNQTSMYLCASSLKTGTYEQYFGPGTRLTVT.

The gene calls are TRBV5-1 and TRBJ2-3, with unresolved D. CDR3 length equals 16 residues. Trimming took off 4 bases at V and 2 bases at J, with 17 bases between the two ends. The germline CDR1 and CDR2 sequences are SGHRS and YFSETQ. In DNA, the CDR3 is TGCGCCAGCAGCACTGTAGGTGACTCGTACACAGATACGCAGTATTTT. Translated: CASSTVGDSYTDTQYF. Looking up the rest from reference TRBV5-1 and TRBJ2-3 gives the full variable domain: KAGVTQTPRYLIKTRGQQVTLSCSPISGHRSVSWYQQTPGQGLQFLFEYFSETQRNKGNFPGRFSGRQFSNSRSEMNVSTLELGDSALYLCASSTVGDSYTDTQYFGPGTRLTVL.

This chain connects TRBV28 to TRBJ2-7, with 9 bases aligning to TRBD1. This CDR3 spans 15 amino acids. Germline-derived CDR1 and CDR2 are MDHEN and SYDVKM. The trim removed 0 bases at V and 3 bases at J, leaving 3 bases unmatched. The CDR3 nucleotides are TGTGCCAGCAGTTTATGGGACAGGGGCATCTACGAGCAGTACTTC. The encoded protein is CASSLWDRGIYEQYF.

The chain couples TRBV28 to TRBJ2-5; 10 bases line up with TRBD1. V gave up 4 bases and J gave up 5 bases; unmatched junction bases: 1. In germline, CDR1 is MDHEN, CDR2 SYDVKM. The CDR3 consists of 13 residues. In DNA form, the CDR3 reads TGTGCCAGCAGTTCGGACAGGGGGGAGACCCAGTACTTC. Protein: CASSSDRGETQYF.

The V call is TRBV5-4, the J call TRBJ1-2; D possibly corresponds to TRBD1 (5 bases). CDR3 length: 12 residues. V was pared by 6 bases and J by 7 bases, with 13 bases between. Germline V gene lookup returns CDR1 SGHNT and CDR2 YYREEE (reference sequence). The CDR3 DNA reads as TGTGCCAGCACCCGAGCGGGGGTTGGCTACACCTTC. It translates to CASTRAGVGYTF.

The CDR3 sequence: CASSATYTANTGELFF. CDR3 in DNA: TGTGCCAGCAGTGCCACGTACACCGCGAACACCGGGGAGCTGTTTTTT. The rearrangement links TRBV6-1 to TRBJ2-2; D is unclear. V lost 4 bases, J lost 0 bases, and 12 bases lay in between. The CDR3 sequence is 16 residues long. Germline CDR1 MNHNS, CDR2 SASEGT.

This clone was seen just once. CDR3 region: CASSVGGLAGDSTDTQYF. The CDR3 region has the DNA TGTGCCAGCAGCGTGGGTGGACTAGCGGGAGACAGCACAGATACGCAGTATTTT. The V call is TRBV9, the J call TRBJ2-3; the match to TRBD2 covers 13 bases. CDR1 is SGDLS, CDR2 YYNGEE, per germline. The V segment lost 2 bases and the J segment 0 bases; nucleotides outside the gene matches: 6. This CDR3 has 18 amino acids.

J is TRBJ2-1 and V is TRBV7-9; 9 bases align to TRBD2. CDR3 size: 15 residues. The germline CDR1 and CDR2 sequences are SEHNR and FQNEAQ (reference sequence). J was trimmed by 2 bases and V by 6 bases; bases with no gene match: 5. The CDR3 DNA is TGTGCCAGCAGTTTGAGCGGGAGGCCCTACAATGAGCAGTTCTTC. Translation: CASSLSGRPYNEQFF.

V is TRBV7-9 and J is TRBJ2-5; D call uncertain. CDR3 length equals 15 residues. The V and J ends lost 0 bases and 5 bases respectively, with 13 bases between them. CDR1 is SEHNR, CDR2 FQNEAQ, per germline (reference sequence). The CDR3 bases are TGTGCCAGCAGCTTAGCTGCAGATTCTCCGGAGACCCAGTACTTC. Translation: CASSLAADSPETQYF.

The chain links TRBV2 to TRBJ2-7; D is unclear. Germline CDR1 is SNHLY and CDR2 is FYNNEI. Trimming pared 3 bases from V and 0 bases from J, leaving 6 bases between. CDR3 length equals 13 residues. CDR3 in amino acids: CASSESFSYEQYF. The CDR3, as DNA: TGTGCCAGCAGTGAGTCCTTCTCCTACGAGCAGTACTTC.

V is TRBV5-6 and J is TRBJ1-4; the D is unclear. Germline V gives CDR1 SGHDT, CDR2 YYEEEE. CDR3 length equals 12 residues. The germline V and J ends were trimmed by 0 bases and 10 bases, with 7 bases remaining between them. In DNA form, the CDR3 reads TGTGCCAGCAGCTTGGGGGCGGGAAAACTGTTTTTT. Translating gives CASSLGAGKLFF.

The chain carries TRBV7-3 and TRBJ2-1; 8 bases agree with TRBD2. Germline V gene data show CDR1 as SGHTA and CDR2 as FQGTGA. The V gene end was trimmed by 5 bases and the J gene end by 5 bases; junction bases not matched to a gene: 11. CDR3 size: 16 residues. The CDR3 nucleotides read TGTGCCAGCAGCCCGAATAGCGGGATCCCGGACAATGAGCAGTTCTTC. Translating it yields CASSPNSGIPDNEQFF. Based on the CDR3 plus reference TRBV7-3 and TRBJ2-1, the full variable domain is GAGVSQTPSNKVTEKGKYVELRCDPISGHTALYWYRQSLGQGPEFLIYFQGTGAADDSGLPNDRFFAVRPEGSVSTLKIQRTERGDSAVYLCASSPNSGIPDNEQFFGPGTRLTVL.

This clone appeared a single time. The chain is built from TRBV30 and TRBJ2-5; 7 nucleotides line up with TRBD1. V trimming: 5 bases; J trimming: 2 bases; junction bases outside the gene matches: 5. This CDR3 contains 13 residues. Germline-derived CDR1 and CDR2 are GTSNPN and SVGIG (reference sequence). The CDR3 DNA is TGTGCCTGGGACCCGGGACAGCAAGAGACCCAGTACTTC. It yields the protein CAWDPGQQETQYF.

CDR3 in DNA: TGTGCCAGCAGCCCCCTCGGCGGGGCGGGAAGCACCGGGGAGCTGTTTTTT. Translation: CASSPLGGAGSTGELFF. The rearrangement links TRBV9 to TRBJ2-2, with D perhaps matching TRBD2 (6 bases). Trimming stripped 4 bases from V and 4 bases from J, with 20 bases between. This CDR3 contains 17 residues. Germline assignment: CDR1 SGDLS and CDR2 YYNGEE.

V and J are TRBV4-1 and TRBJ1-2; D is unresolved. In germline, CDR1 is MGHRA, CDR2 YSYEKL. CDR3 length: 17 residues. V dropped 0 bases and J dropped 4 bases, with 18 bases sitting between them. The CDR3, as DNA: TGCGCCAGCAGCCAAGACCAGCCGTCGGGGTTCCTCTATGGCTACACCTTC. It specifies CASSQDQPSGFLYGYTF.

In regard to this clone: The junction does not match germline at one end; this may be a read error. The rearrangement links TRBV2 to TRBJ2-1; 7 nucleotides agree with TRBD1. This CDR3 comprises 14 residues. In germline, CDR1 is SNHLY, CDR2 FYNNEI. The CDR3 loop reads CASTQEDRSNEQLF. CDR3 in DNA: TGTGCCAGCACGCAGGAGGACAGGTCCAATGAGCAGCTCTTC.

V gene TRBV9 combines with J gene TRBJ1-1, with D maybe TRBD1 (6 bases). Germline-derived CDR1 and CDR2 are SGDLS and YYNGEE. CDR3 size: 14 residues. V was shortened by 0 bases and J by 3 bases, with 9 bases between the two germline ends. The CDR3 sequence is CASSVEAGDTEAFF. Written as DNA, the CDR3 is TGTGCCAGCAGCGTAGAAGCAGGGGACACTGAAGCTTTCTTT.

This rearrangement joins TRBV6-5 to TRBJ2-7, with 7 bases that match TRBD1. Trimming at V came to 8 bases and at J to 1 base, leaving 8 bases not matched to a gene. Germline CDR1 is MNHEY and CDR2 is SVGAGI. This CDR3 is built from 14 residues. CDR3 sequence: CASAPGTESYEQYF. The CDR3 DNA follows: TGTGCCAGCGCACCCGGGACAGAGTCCTACGAGCAGTACTTC.

The V gene is TRBV5-8, the J gene TRBJ1-2; D remains unclear. The ends were cut back, 8 bases at V and 4 bases at J, with 18 bases in the middle. Germline loops: CDR1 SGHTS, CDR2 YDEGEE. The CDR3 is made up of 14 amino acids. The CDR3 is CARFLRKRSYGYTF. CDR3 in DNA: TGTGCCAGGTTTCTGCGTAAGAGGTCCTATGGCTACACCTTC.